These 19 T cell receptor beta chains share one sample of origin, sequenced in a study of T cell repertoires in cytomegalovirus infection. TCRdb ran MiXCR on the reads and lists one entry per CDR3 protein. The table records some 700,000 distinct CDR3 sequences, around 31% of them present only once. No cognate antigen is known for these TCRs. This specimen consisted of cultured PBMCs, obtained from culture after CMV antigen stimulation. The receptors come from a human donor in good health (CMV status not recorded). Some clones in this sample may be carry-over from other donors' samples.

V and J are TRBV11-2 and TRBJ2-7; D remains unclear. CDR1 and CDR2 (germline): SGHAT, FQNNGV. V lost 2 bases, J lost 0 bases, and 11 bases lay in between. There are 15 residues in the CDR3. CDR3 coding DNA: TGTGCCAGCAGCTTAAGGAGAGGCAGCTCCTACGAGCAGTACTTC. Translating gives CASSLRRGSSYEQYF.

This clonotype has more than one count but fewer than ten. The chain recombines TRBV19 with TRBJ1-5; D gene ambiguous. CDR3 length: 12 amino acids. Germline V gene sequence: CDR1 LNHDA, CDR2 SQIVND (reference sequence). Trimming pared 9 bases from V and 5 bases from J, leaving 11 bases between. In DNA, the CDR3 is TGTGCCAGCCTATCCCCCGATCAGCCCCAGCATTTT. It yields the protein CASLSPDQPQHF.

The chain recombines TRBV29-1 with TRBJ2-1; no clear D. Germline values: CDR1 SQVTM, CDR2 ANQGSEA. The CDR3 length is 12 residues. The V and J ends lost 6 bases and 4 bases respectively, with 10 bases between them. The CDR3 nucleotides read TGCAGCGTCGCCAAGGGATACAATGAGCAGTTCTTC. Amino acids: CSVAKGYNEQFF.

This clonotype turned up a few times. This chain links TRBV7-2 with TRBJ1-1; D gene ambiguous. CDR1 is SGHTA and CDR2 is FQGNSA in the germline V gene. This CDR3 contains 15 residues. With 2 bases removed from V and 2 bases from J, the gap between germline ends came to 12 bases. The chain's CDR3 is CASSLIPIENTEAFF. DNA for the CDR3: TGTGCCAGCAGCTTAATCCCGATTGAAAACACTGAAGCTTTCTTT.

The chain links TRBV27 to TRBJ1-2; D may be TRBD1 (6 bases). V lost 6 bases, J lost 2 bases, and 13 bases lay in between. Germline V gene data show CDR1 as MNHEY and CDR2 as SMNVEV (reference sequence). The CDR3 consists of 14 residues. DNA of the CDR3: TGTGCCAGCAGCCAGGGGCGCTGGAACTATGGCTACACCTTC. This gives the protein CASSQGRWNYGYTF.

The chain combines TRBV3-1 with TRBJ1-2, with TRBD1 as a possible D gene (6 bases). The CDR3 has 15 residues. Trimming removed 2 bases from V and 3 bases from J, with 13 bases in between. CDR1 and CDR2 from the germline V gene are LGHDT and YNNKEL (reference sequence). CDR3 residues: CASSQRGARYYGYTF. CDR3 DNA: TGTGCCAGCAGCCAAAGGGGGGCACGGTACTATGGCTACACCTTC.

V and J are TRBV6-2 or TRBV6-3 and TRBJ2-3; 8 nucleotides line up with TRBD2. In germline, CDR1 is MNHEY, CDR2 SVGEGT. Germline trimming cut 0 bases from V and 0 bases from J; bases unmatched to any gene: 5. There are 17 residues in the CDR3. CDR3 sequence (DNA): TGTGCCAGCAGTTACTCTATAACTAGCGGAAGCACAGATACGCAGTATTTT. Translated: CASSYSITSGSTDTQYF.

The V and J genes are TRBV4-1 and TRBJ1-2; D unresolved. This CDR3 is built from 15 residues. V dropped 0 bases and J dropped 3 bases, with 11 bases sitting between them. Per germline, CDR1 MGHRA and CDR2 YSYEKL. The CDR3 bases are TGCGCCAGCAGCCAAGATCCACTGGGCCACTATGGCTACACCTTC. Protein product: CASSQDPLGHYGYTF.

This clonotype has only a few counts. This chain uses TRBV4-1 with TRBJ1-4; no definite D call. Germline V CDR1 and CDR2: MGHRA, YSYEKL. This CDR3 comprises 17 residues. V was clipped by 3 bases and J by 4 bases, with 18 bases between them. CDR3 in amino acids: CASSHLWRTGVNEKLFF. As DNA, the CDR3 is TGCGCCAGCAGCCATCTATGGCGGACGGGTGTTAATGAAAAACTGTTTTTT.

The J gene is TRBJ1-1, the V gene TRBV5-1; perhaps TRBD1 as D (5 bases). The V gene lost 0 bases and the J gene lost 3 bases, with 12 bases spanning the gap. Germline lookup yields CDR1 SGHRS and CDR2 YFSETQ. CDR3 size: 15 residues. CDR3 amino acids: CASSLEGQGHTEAFF. In DNA, the CDR3 is TGCGCCAGCAGCTTGGAGGGGCAGGGCCACACTGAAGCTTTCTTT.

The CDR3 here is CSAREGGVNTEAFF. The CDR3 DNA sequence: TGCAGTGCTAGAGAAGGGGGTGTGAACACTGAAGCTTTCTTT. The chain couples TRBV20-1 to TRBJ1-1; perhaps TRBD1 as D (6 bases). Germline CDR1 DFQATT, CDR2 SNEGSKA (reference sequence). CDR3 length: 14 amino acids. V was pared by 0 bases and J by 0 bases, with 8 bases between.

This chain links TRBV19 with TRBJ2-1, with D uncertain. V lost 0 bases and J 4 bases, leaving 10 bases between the germline ends. This CDR3 comprises 15 residues. Germline CDR1 and CDR2: LNHDA and SQIVND (reference sequence). CDR3 sequence: CASSIERRAYNEQFF. The DNA for the CDR3 is TGTGCCAGTAGTATAGAACGAAGGGCTTACAATGAGCAGTTCTTC.

In the case of this clonotype: Its ends do not fully match the called genes, so a read error is possible. This chain uses TRBV4-1 with TRBJ2-1, with 10 bases lining up with TRBD2. The CDR3 runs to 16 residues. Per germline, CDR1 MGHRA and CDR2 YSYEKL. The CDR3 loop is CASTQTGLAARNEQFF. The CDR3 DNA reads as TGCGCCAGCACCCAAACCGGACTAGCGGCTAGAAATGAGCAGTTCTTC.

The chain carries TRBV10-3 and TRBJ2-7; D possibly corresponds to TRBD1 (6 bases). Germline CDR1 is ENHRY and CDR2 is SYGVKD. Trimming removed 4 bases from V and 4 bases from J, with 11 bases in between. CDR3 size: 13 residues. The DNA for the CDR3 is TGTGCCATCAGTGCCAATACAGGGTACGAGCAGTACTTC. Its translation is CAISANTGYEQYF.

The chain joins TRBV6-5 to TRBJ2-3; 8 positions agree with TRBD2. Germline assignment: CDR1 MNHEY and CDR2 SVGAGI. The V segment lost 7 bases and the J segment 6 bases; nucleotides outside the gene matches: 9. The CDR3 covers 14 residues. The CDR3, as DNA: TGTGCCAGCAACCGGGGGGGCCTCACGGATACGCAGTATTTT. Amino acid sequence: CASNRGGLTDTQYF.

CDR3 in amino acids: CASTRQGHYGYTF. CDR3 sequence (DNA): TGTGCCAGCACCCGACAGGGGCACTATGGCTACACCTTC. This chain connects TRBV12-3 or TRBV12-4 to TRBJ1-2; 8 bases map to TRBD1. Unmatched junction bases numbered 4, after V lost 7 bases and J lost 3 bases. The CDR3 is 13 amino acids.

The V and J genes are TRBV7-9 and TRBJ1-6, with D maybe TRBD1 (5 bases). Germline CDR1 is SEHNR and CDR2 is FQNEAQ (reference sequence). CDR3 size: 14 residues. Trimming pared 5 bases from V and 9 bases from J, leaving 14 bases between. The chain's CDR3 is CASSLTGLFSPLHF. The CDR3 DNA follows: TGTGCCAGCAGCCTTACAGGACTTTTTTCACCCCTCCACTTT.

Here the CDR3 DNA reads TGTGCCAGCAGCCAGGACTTCAGTAAGCCCCAGCATTTT. Amino acids: CASSQDFSKPQHF. The chain links TRBV12-3 or TRBV12-4 to TRBJ1-5, with D unresolved. The CDR3 runs 13 residues. With 6 bases removed from V and 8 bases from J, the gap between germline ends came to 14 bases.

This clonotype has just a few counts. J is TRBJ1-3 and V is TRBV10-3; unclear D gene. The germline V gene has CDR1 ENHRY and CDR2 SYGVKD. Trimming cost V 5 bases and J 2 bases, with 13 bases left between them. The length of the CDR3 is 15 residues. DNA for the CDR3: TGTGCCATCAGTCGCCCCGGTAACCCTGGAAACACCATATATTTT. This sequence encodes CAISRPGNPGNTIYF.